Shown below are 11 T cell receptor beta chains from a single sample sequenced in a study of blood T cell repertoires in COVID-19. Generated by immunoSEQ multiplex PCR, the TCRdb table keeps only in-frame clones and is missing some. The table shows fewer than 250,000 clones, with about nine tenths occurring only once. The specimen was peripheral blood. All receptors derive from an older woman with acute or convalescent COVID-19.

The gene calls are TRBV19 and TRBJ2-1, with 10 positions matching TRBD2. The CDR3 is 11 amino acids. The junction had 3 bases not matched to a gene; V was cut back by 4 bases and J by 15 bases. Germline V lookup: CDR1 LNHDA, CDR2 SQIVND (reference sequence). CDR3 amino acids: CASSTPSGRFF. The CDR3 nucleotides are TGTGCCAGTAGTACCCCTAGCGGGAGGTTCTTC.

The chain joins TRBV11-1 to TRBJ1-1, with a tentative D call TRBD1 (5 bases). The ends were cut back, 5 bases at V and 5 bases at J, with 18 bases in the middle. The CDR3 consists of 15 residues. CDR1 is SGHAT, CDR2 FQDESV, per germline (reference sequence). The CDR3 sequence: CASSPAGLGKTEAFF. The CDR3 DNA follows: TGTGCCAGCAGCCCGGCAGGGTTGGGCAAGACTGAAGCTTTCTTT.

The V and J genes are TRBV4-1 and TRBJ1-4, with D maybe TRBD1 (5 bases). CDR3 length equals 18 residues. CDR1 and CDR2 (germline): MGHRA, YSYEKL. V was clipped by 0 bases and J by 0 bases, with 14 bases between them. The CDR3 loop is CASSQEWQGLATNEKLFF. In nucleotides, the CDR3 is TGCGCCAGCAGCCAAGAATGGCAGGGCCTTGCAACTAATGAAAAACTGTTTTTT.

This rearrangement joins TRBV28 to TRBJ1-2; 7 bases agree with TRBD1. The CDR3 consists of 16 residues. Germline lookup yields CDR1 MDHEN and CDR2 SYDVKM. V was pared by 6 bases and J by 8 bases, with 18 bases of the junction left unmatched. For the CDR3, the DNA is TGTGCCAGCAGCGACCCGGGACAGACCTCGATAAGGGGCTACACCTTC. As protein: CASSDPGQTSIRGYTF.

The chain combines TRBV5-1 with TRBJ1-1; D ambiguous. V lost 0 bases and J lost 1, with 16 bases in between. The germline V gene has CDR1 SGHRS and CDR2 YFSETQ. The CDR3 has 17 amino acids. CDR3 coding DNA: TGCGCCAGCAGCTTGGGACTGACTGGAGGATGGAACACTGAAGCTTTCTTT. It specifies CASSLGLTGGWNTEAFF.

This chain uses TRBV5-6 with TRBJ2-1; the D is unclear. This CDR3 contains 11 residues. Germline V gene lookup returns CDR1 SGHDT and CDR2 YYEEEE. The ends were cut back, 6 bases at V and 10 bases at J, with 11 bases in the middle. The CDR3 coding sequence is TGTGCCAGCACCGCCGCTAGGGAGCAGTTCTTC. Residues: CASTAAREQFF.

The chain carries TRBV28 and TRBJ1-1, with D possibly TRBD1 on 5 matching bases. Trimming removed 6 bases from V and 5 bases from J, with 19 bases in between. Looked up from germline, CDR1 is MDHEN and CDR2 is SYDVKM. The CDR3 sequence is 15 residues long. CDR3 sequence: CASRPSGQGGTEAFF. CDR3 bases: TGTGCCAGCAGACCCTCCGGGCAGGGAGGGACTGAAGCTTTCTTT.

The rearrangement links TRBV3-1 (or the pseudogene TRBV3-2) to TRBJ2-3; TRBD1 aligns across 7 bases. The trim removed 4 bases at V and 2 bases at J, leaving 3 bases unmatched. CDR1 and CDR2 (germline): LGHDT, YNNKEL (reference sequence). This CDR3 comprises 14 residues. The CDR3 DNA is TGTGCCAGCAGCCTCGGGACAGACACAGATACGCAGTATTTT. Translating it yields CASSLGTDTDTQYF.

V is TRBV5-1 and J is TRBJ2-1; 8 bases align to TRBD1. The CDR3 loop spans 16 amino acids. Germline assignment: CDR1 SGHRS and CDR2 YFSETQ. V was pared by 0 bases and J by 6 bases, with 8 bases of the junction left unmatched. CDR3 amino acids: CASSLGDRGPFNEQFF. In nucleotides, the CDR3 is TGCGCCAGCAGCTTGGGTGACAGGGGTCCCTTCAATGAGCAGTTCTTC.

The rearrangement links TRBV29-1 to TRBJ1-2, with 8 bases fitting TRBD1. J gave up 7 bases and V 0 bases, and 7 bases lay outside the gene matches. CDR3 size: 14 residues. In germline, CDR1 is SQVTM, CDR2 ANQGSEA. The CDR3 loop reads CSVEDQGTGGGYTF. For the CDR3, the DNA is TGCAGCGTTGAAGATCAAGGGACAGGTGGTGGCTACACCTTC.

The J gene is TRBJ2-1, the V gene TRBV7-3; 9 bases are a match to TRBD2. CDR3 length equals 16 residues. The V gene end was trimmed by 5 bases and the J gene end by 10 bases; junction bases not matched to a gene: 15. Per the germline V gene, CDR1 is SGHTA and CDR2 is FQGTGA. CDR3: CASSPRGGGRAGEQFF. The CDR3 DNA sequence: TGTGCCAGCAGCCCCCGGGGGGGCGGGAGGGCCGGGGAGCAGTTCTTC.